This entry features one TCR beta chain sequence. Its antigen is undetermined. This entry is derived from a study of regulatory T cells in long-lasting Graves disease. Study conclusions and caveats: Samples came from peripheral blood alone, without thyroid tissue. Persistent disease preferred TRBV28, TRBJ1-2 and TRBJ2-5; new disease, TRBV20-1 and TRBJ2-1.

HTBI primers from iRepertoire and Arm-PCR of CDR3 regions yielded the TCR beta libraries. Via MiXCR, TCRdb re-called the multiplex PCR reads, giving one row per CDR3 protein. The sample lists around 250,000 distinct CDR3 sequences, about 18% occurring once. Described time point: newly diagnosed GD, antithyroid drugs for less than 3 months. PBMC RNA was the source of the TCR library. CDR1 is WSHSY, CDR2 SAAADI, per germline. The germline V and J ends were trimmed by 7 bases and 8 bases, with 9 bases remaining between them. The CDR3 loop spans 11 amino acids. The data were also submitted as part of a second study, on T cells in Graves' hyperthyroidism and ophthalmopathy. From that study: The diagnoses drew upon clinical symptoms, serum thyroxine and TRAb, thyroid ultrasound and orbital computed tomography. Classification by a 13 V-J model distinguished ophthalmopathy from stable hyperthyroidism.

The clonotype comes from a woman younger than 45 with Graves disease. Sequenced here: peripheral blood mononuclear cells (PBMCs), sampled at new diagnosis, from a patient treated with antithyroid drugs. V gene TRBV10-2 combines with J gene TRBJ2-1; no definite D call. The CDR3 spells CASTADHEQFF. The CDR3 bases are TGCGCCAGCACTGCCGACCATGAGCAGTTCTTC.